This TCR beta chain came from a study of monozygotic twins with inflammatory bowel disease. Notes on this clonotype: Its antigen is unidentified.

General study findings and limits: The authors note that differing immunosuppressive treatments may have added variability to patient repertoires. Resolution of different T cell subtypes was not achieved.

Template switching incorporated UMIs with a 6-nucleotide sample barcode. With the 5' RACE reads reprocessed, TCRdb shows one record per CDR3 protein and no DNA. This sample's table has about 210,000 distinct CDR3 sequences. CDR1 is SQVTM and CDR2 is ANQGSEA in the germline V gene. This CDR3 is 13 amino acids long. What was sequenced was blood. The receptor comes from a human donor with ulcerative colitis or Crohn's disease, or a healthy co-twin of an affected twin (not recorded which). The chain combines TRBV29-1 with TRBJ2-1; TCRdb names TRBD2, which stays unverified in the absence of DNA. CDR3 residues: CSVPRRSANEQFF.